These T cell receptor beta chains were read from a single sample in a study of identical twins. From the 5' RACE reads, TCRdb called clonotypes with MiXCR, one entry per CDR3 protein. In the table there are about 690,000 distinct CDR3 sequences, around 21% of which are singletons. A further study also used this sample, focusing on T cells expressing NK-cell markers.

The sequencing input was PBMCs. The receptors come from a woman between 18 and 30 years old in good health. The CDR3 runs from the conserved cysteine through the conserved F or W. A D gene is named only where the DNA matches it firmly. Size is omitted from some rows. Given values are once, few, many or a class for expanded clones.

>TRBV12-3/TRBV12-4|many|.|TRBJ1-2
CASTSRGRGSAYGYTF
TGTGCCAGCACCTCCCGGGGTAGGGGTAGTGCCTATGGCTACACCTTC
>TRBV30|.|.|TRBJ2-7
CAWTEGRTYEQYF
TGTGCCTGGACCGAAGGGAGGACCTACGAGCAGTACTTC
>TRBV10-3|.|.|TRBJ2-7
CAISDVGYEQYF
TGTGCCATCAGTGACGTGGGATACGAGCAGTACTTC
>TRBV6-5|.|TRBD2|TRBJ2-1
CARRTRVAGDYNEQFF
TGTGCCAGACGTACTCGGGTAGCGGGGGACTACAATGAGCAGTTCTTC
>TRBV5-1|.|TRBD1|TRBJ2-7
CASSSHSDRDREQYF
TGCGCCAGCAGCTCCCACTCGGACAGGGACCGCGAGCAGTACTTC
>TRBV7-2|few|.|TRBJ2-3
CASSLGQGYTQYF
TGTGCCAGCAGCTTGGGTCAGGGATATACGCAGTATTTT
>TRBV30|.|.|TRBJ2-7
CAWSATTSVYYEQYF
TGTGCCTGGAGTGCAACTACATCGGTGTACTACGAGCAGTACTTC
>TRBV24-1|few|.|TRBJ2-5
CATSDSRETQYF
TGTGCCACCAGTGATTCGCGAGAGACCCAGTACTTC
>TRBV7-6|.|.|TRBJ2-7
CASGGPGEGYEQYF
TGTGCCAGCGGGGGGCCAGGCGAGGGCTACGAGCAGTACTTC
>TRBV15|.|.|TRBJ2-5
CATSRPPGETQYF
TGTGCCACCAGCAGACCTCCTGGGGAGACCCAGTACTTC
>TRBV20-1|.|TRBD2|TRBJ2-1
CSAASSGGANEQFF
TGCAGTGCTGCGTCTAGCGGGGGGGCTAATGAGCAGTTCTTC
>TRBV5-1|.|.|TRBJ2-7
CASSLVVAERAYEQYF
TGCGCCAGCAGCTTGGTAGTAGCGGAGAGGGCTTACGAGCAGTACTTC
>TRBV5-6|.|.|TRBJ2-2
CASTLRRGGVGELFF
TGTGCCAGCACCCTGAGGAGGGGGGGCGTCGGGGAGCTGTTTTTT
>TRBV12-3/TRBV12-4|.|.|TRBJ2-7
CASTPRRLGEQYF
TGTGCCAGCACCCCAAGGAGGCTCGGTGAGCAGTACTTC
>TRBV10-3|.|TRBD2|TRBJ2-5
CATSLAQETQYF
TGTGCCACCTCACTAGCGCAAGAGACCCAGTACTTC
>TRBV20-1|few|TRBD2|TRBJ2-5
CSARDASGSETQYF
TGCAGTGCTAGAGATGCTAGCGGGAGTGAGACCCAGTACTTC
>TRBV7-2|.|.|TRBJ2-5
CASSLGGGGPKETQYF
TGTGCCAGCAGCTTAGGGGGAGGTGGGCCTAAAGAGACCCAGTACTTC
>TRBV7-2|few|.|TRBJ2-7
CASSLKNYYEQYF
TGTGCCAGCAGCTTAAAGAACTACTACGAGCAGTACTTC
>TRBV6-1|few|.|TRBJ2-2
CASHRGNSNTGELFF
TGTGCCAGCCACCGGGGGAATTCGAACACCGGGGAGCTGTTTTTT
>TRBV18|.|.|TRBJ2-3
CASSRRTAGADTDTQYF
TGTGCCAGCTCCCGTAGAACCGCGGGGGCCGACACAGATACGCAGTATTTT
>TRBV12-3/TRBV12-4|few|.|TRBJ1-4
CASSLGSQATNEKLFF
TGTGCCAGCAGTTTAGGGTCGCAGGCAACTAATGAAAAACTGTTTTTT
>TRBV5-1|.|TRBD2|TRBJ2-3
CASSSGTSGSSDTQYF
TGCGCCAGCAGCTCCGGGACTAGCGGGAGTTCAGATACGCAGTATTTT
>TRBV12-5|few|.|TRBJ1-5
CASGSGQLQHF
TGTGCTAGTGGTTCCGGACAGCTACAGCATTTT
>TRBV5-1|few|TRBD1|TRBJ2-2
CASRIETGNGELFF
TGCGCCAGCAGAATAGAGACAGGGAACGGGGAGCTGTTTTTT
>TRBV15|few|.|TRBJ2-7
CATSRETGTYEQYF
TGTGCCACCAGCAGAGAGACAGGAACCTACGAGCAGTACTTC
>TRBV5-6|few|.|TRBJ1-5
CASSWWGSPHDQPQHF
TGTGCCAGCAGCTGGTGGGGGTCCCCCCATGATCAGCCCCAGCATTTT
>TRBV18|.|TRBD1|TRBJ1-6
CASSPAGTGVNSPLHF
TGTGCCAGCTCACCCGCCGGGACAGGGGTGAATTCACCCCTCCACTTT
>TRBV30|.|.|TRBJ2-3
CAWTGAAGTGTQYF
TGTGCCTGGACCGGCGCCGCGGGTACCGGCACGCAGTATTTT
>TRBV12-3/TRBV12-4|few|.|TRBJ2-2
CASSRGGGFQAGELFF
TGTGCCAGCAGTCGGGGTGGGGGGTTTCAGGCCGGGGAGCTGTTTTTT
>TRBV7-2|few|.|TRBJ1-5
CASSLDSSLAQHF
TGTGCCAGCAGCTTAGATTCCTCCTTAGCCCAGCATTTT
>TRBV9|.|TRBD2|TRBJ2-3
CASSGSGSYTQYF
TGTGCCAGCAGCGGTAGCGGGAGCTATACGCAGTATTTT
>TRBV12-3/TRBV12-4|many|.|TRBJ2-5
CASSLDIYQETQYF
TGTGCCAGCAGTTTAGACATATACCAAGAGACCCAGTACTTC
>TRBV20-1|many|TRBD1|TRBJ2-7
CSTQDRVYEQYF
TGCAGTACCCAGGACAGGGTCTACGAGCAGTACTTC
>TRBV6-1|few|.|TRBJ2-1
CASSPQGLPQSSYNEQFF
TGTGCCAGCAGTCCGCAAGGACTACCACAGAGCTCCTACAATGAGCAGTTCTTC
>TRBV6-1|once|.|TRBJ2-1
CASRHDLANEQFF
TGTGCCAGCAGACATGACTTGGCCAATGAGCAGTTCTTC
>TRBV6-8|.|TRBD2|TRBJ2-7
CASRLAGLAGDEQYF
TGTGCCAGCCGTTTGGCCGGACTAGCGGGAGACGAGCAGTACTTC
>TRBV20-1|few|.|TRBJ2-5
CSASGGGAAETQYF
TGCAGTGCTAGCGGTGGGGGGGCCGCGGAGACCCAGTACTTC
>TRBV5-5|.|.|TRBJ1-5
CASSWGQGPSGQPQHF
TGTGCCAGCAGCTGGGGGCAGGGGCCATCCGGGCAGCCCCAGCATTTT
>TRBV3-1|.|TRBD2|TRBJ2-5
CASSQAYSHRLAGRETQYF
TGTGCCAGCAGCCAAGCTTACTCGCACCGACTAGCGGGAAGAGAGACCCAGTACTTC
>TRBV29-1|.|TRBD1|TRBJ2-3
CSVGTGTGVDTQYF
TGCAGCGTTGGGACCGGGACAGGGGTCGATACGCAGTATTTT
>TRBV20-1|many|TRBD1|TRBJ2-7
CSATPDRGYEQYF
TGCAGTGCTACCCCGGACAGGGGTTACGAGCAGTACTTC
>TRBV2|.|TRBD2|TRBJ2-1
CASRAGAYNEQFF
TGTGCCAGCAGGGCGGGGGCCTACAATGAGCAGTTCTTC
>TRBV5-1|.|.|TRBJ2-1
CASSLAVLSSYNEQFF
TGCGCCAGCAGCTTAGCGGTTCTGAGCTCCTACAATGAGCAGTTCTTC
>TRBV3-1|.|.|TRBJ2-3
CASSQGVRTDTQYF
TGTGCCAGCAGCCAAGGTGTAAGGACAGATACGCAGTATTTT
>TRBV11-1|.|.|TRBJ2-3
CASSLGPGRDSPTDTQYF
TGTGCCAGCAGCTTAGGCCCAGGACGGGACTCCCCCACAGATACGCAGTATTTT
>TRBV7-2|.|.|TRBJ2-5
CASSPLNGIVETQYF
TGTGCCAGCAGCCCCTTGAACGGGATCGTTGAGACCCAGTACTTC
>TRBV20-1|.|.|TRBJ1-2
CSAIMGVGGYTF
TGCAGTGCTATCATGGGGGTCGGGGGCTACACCTTC
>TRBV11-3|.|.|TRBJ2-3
CASSLVPVTDTQYF
TGTGCCAGCAGCTTAGTTCCGGTGACAGATACGCAGTATTTT
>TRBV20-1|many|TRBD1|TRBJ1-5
CSAKTGDQPQHF
TGCAGTGCTAAAACAGGGGATCAGCCCCAGCATTTT
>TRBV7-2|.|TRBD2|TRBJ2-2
CASSPLVGLANTGELFF
TGTGCCAGCAGCCCGTTGGTGGGACTAGCAAACACCGGGGAGCTGTTTTTT
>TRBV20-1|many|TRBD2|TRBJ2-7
CSVRTSGSDEQYF
TGCAGTGTTCGGACTAGCGGGAGCGACGAGCAGTACTTC
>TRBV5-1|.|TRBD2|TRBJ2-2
CASSFAGGHTGELFF
TGCGCCAGCAGCTTCGCGGGGGGGCACACCGGGGAGCTGTTTTTT
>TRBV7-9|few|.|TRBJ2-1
CASSLEGEGNEQFF
TGTGCCAGCAGCTTAGAAGGAGAGGGGAATGAGCAGTTCTTC
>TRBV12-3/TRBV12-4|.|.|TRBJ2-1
CASKGIWDEQFF
TGTGCCAGCAAAGGGATCTGGGATGAGCAGTTCTTC
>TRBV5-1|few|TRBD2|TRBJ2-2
CASSLPSGGANTGELFF
TGCGCCAGCAGCTTGCCTAGCGGGGGCGCGAACACCGGGGAGCTGTTTTTT
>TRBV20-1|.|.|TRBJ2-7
CSAKGDPPYEQYF
TGCAGTGCTAAGGGGGATCCTCCCTACGAGCAGTACTTC
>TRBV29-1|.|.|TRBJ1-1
CSVVLGNTEAFF
TGCAGCGTTGTTCTGGGGAACACTGAAGCTTTCTTT
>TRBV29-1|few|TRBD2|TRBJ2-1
CSVRKREKYNEQFF
TGCAGCGTGAGAAAGCGGGAGAAGTACAATGAGCAGTTCTTC
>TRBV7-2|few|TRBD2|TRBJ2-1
CASSAGLPYNEQFF
TGTGCCAGCAGCGCGGGACTACCCTACAATGAGCAGTTCTTC
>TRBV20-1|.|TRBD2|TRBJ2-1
CSAFPWTSGTYNEQFF
TGCAGTGCCTTCCCGTGGACTAGCGGGACCTACAATGAGCAGTTCTTC